This TCR beta chain was identified in a study of Ad26.COV2.S vaccination and SARS-CoV-2 variants. Study information: Of the COV1001 trial arms, the Ad26.COV2.S arm included the donor. By the intramuscular route, Ad26.COV2.S was given once, or twice 56 days apart. General study findings and limits: While placebo recipients had lower spike-specific TCR breadth, vaccine recipients had more. With respect to non-spike TCR breadth, vaccine and placebo recipients were similar.

Sequenced by immunoSEQ multiplex PCR; TCRdb stores in-frame clones only, minus some. The sample includes about 680,000 clones, 89% of them seen just once. Notes on this clone: Its antigen is unidentified.

Treatment noted: roughly 18 received Ad26.COV2.S at low or high dose, single or two shots; about 5 received placebo; per-sample allocation not given. Following the first vaccine or placebo injection, samples were taken on day 63. Material: peripheral blood, obtained in a trial of Ad26.COV2.S vaccine versus placebo. The TCR originated in a person aged 18-60 years who received the Ad26.COV2.S COVID-19 vaccine or a placebo.

The CDR3 nucleotides are TGTGCCAGCATCGGAAGGGCCGCAGATACGCAGTATTTT. This translates into CASIGRAADTQYF. The genes are TRBV21-1 and TRBJ2-3. TRBV21-1 counts as a pseudogene. This CDR3 spans 13 amino acids.